A few counts support the clone carrying this T cell receptor beta chain. Its antigen is as yet unknown. The data originate from a study of vaccination and CD4 T cells after COVID-19. There are 18 residues in the CDR3. The germline V gene has CDR1 DFQATT and CDR2 SNEGSKA (reference sequence). Trimming removed 1 base from V and 0 bases from J; junction bases left unmatched: 9. The Oncomine TCR Beta short-read assay sequenced DNA from cultured CD4+ T cells. TCRdb processed the PCR reads anew with MiXCR; each CDR3 protein has one entry. The repertoire includes fewer than 25,000 distinct CDR3 sequences, about two fifths of them detected once, and 11% to 15% sits in the top ten. Documented treatment: approximately nine-day PBMC culture with coronavirus spike peptide pools or control peptides (ViraFEST assay).

The sequence was obtained from a human donor who had recovered from COVID-19. Sequencing was done on a sample of CD4+ T cells from blood, cultured in vitro. The chain couples TRBV20-1 to TRBJ2-6; 7 bases line up with TRBD2. As DNA, the CDR3 is TGCAGTGCTAGAGTAGGCCAGCGGGGATTCTCTGGGGCCAACGTCCTGACTTTC. It yields the protein CSARVGQRGFSGANVLTF.